Shown below are 22 T cell receptor beta chains from a single sample sequenced in a study of identical twins. TCRdb reprocessed the 5' RACE reads with MiXCR, giving one entry per CDR3 protein. This sample has 1.5 million to 2 million distinct CDR3 sequences, with 32% found just once. Input material: cord blood. All receptors come from a newborn girl in good health.

V usage is TRBV7-8 and J usage is TRBJ2-3, with 11 bases lining up with TRBD2. This CDR3 region has 19 residues. Germline loops: CDR1 SGHVS, CDR2 FQNEAQ. With V trimmed by 5 bases and J by 0 bases, 13 bases remained unmatched. CDR3 nucleotide sequence: TGTGCCAGCAGCGTGAGATGGCTAGCGGGGGGTCCTAGCACAGATACGCAGTATTTT. This encodes CASSVRWLAGGPSTDTQYF.

This clonotype appeared a few times. The chain recombines TRBV14 with TRBJ1-4; D may be TRBD1 (5 bases). CDR3 size: 15 residues. Trimming cost V 1 base and J 10 bases, with 16 bases left between them. CDR1 is SGHDN, CDR2 FVKESK, per germline. The CDR3 spells CASSQASGSRGKLFF. In nucleotides, the CDR3 is TGTGCCAGCAGCCAAGCCTCAGGGAGCCGTGGAAAACTGTTTTTT.

This clonotype was detected only a few times. The chain carries TRBV7-9 and TRBJ1-6; 7 nucleotides match TRBD1. Per germline, CDR1 SEHNR and CDR2 FQNEAQ (reference sequence). Losses at the gene ends were 2 bases for V and 8 bases for J; bases not matched to a gene: 9. This CDR3 has 16 residues. CDR3 residues: CASSLISAGGHSPLHF. DNA for the CDR3: TGTGCCAGCAGCTTAATTTCGGCAGGGGGACATTCACCCCTCCACTTT.

This clonotype was seen ten or more times. The genes are TRBV20-1 and TRBJ2-5, with 10 nucleotides matching TRBD2. V lost 3 bases, J lost 2 bases, and 6 bases stayed unmatched. The germline gives CDR1 DFQATT, CDR2 SNEGSKA (reference sequence). The CDR3 loop spans 15 amino acids. CDR3 in amino acids: CSASSLAGNQETQYF. The CDR3 DNA reads TGCAGTGCTAGCTCACTAGCGGGGAATCAAGAGACCCAGTACTTC.

The chain joins TRBV14 to TRBJ1-3, with no clear D. V was shortened by 4 bases and J by 0 bases, with 7 bases between the two germline ends. The CDR3 is 14 residues long. Germline CDR1 and CDR2: SGHDN and FVKESK. Here the CDR3 DNA reads TGTGCCAGCAGCCTGCACATCTCTGGAAACACCATATATTTT. Amino acid sequence: CASSLHISGNTIYF.

This clonotype was counted only a few times. V and J are TRBV29-1 and TRBJ1-2; D might be TRBD1 (6 bases). Germline V gives CDR1 SQVTM, CDR2 ANQGSEA. The CDR3 has 12 residues. V gave up 4 bases and J gave up 2 bases, with 8 bases separating them. This CDR3 is CSVGDKNYGYTF. DNA of the CDR3: TGCAGCGTTGGGGACAAAAACTATGGCTACACCTTC.

This chain links TRBV6-1 with TRBJ2-3; D gene unclear. The V gene's germline CDR1 is MNHNS and CDR2 SASEGT. This CDR3 comprises 14 residues. Trimming took 4 bases from V and 6 from J, leaving 14 bases between them. CDR3 DNA sequence: TGTGCCAGCAGTGTGAAGCACTCCATTGATACGCAGTATTTT. Translating it yields CASSVKHSIDTQYF.

The CDR3 sequence is CASTNDPRLAGGPGDNEQFF. CDR3 coding DNA: TGTGCCAGCACCAACGACCCACGACTAGCGGGAGGGCCCGGCGACAATGAGCAGTTCTTC. The chain is built from TRBV12-3 or TRBV12-4 and TRBJ2-1; 14 bases fit TRBD2. This CDR3 is built from 20 residues. Trimming removed 7 bases from V and 5 bases from J; junction bases left unmatched: 19.

Comment on this clonotype: Germline and junction disagree at one end, which may indicate a read error. V and J are TRBV20-1 and TRBJ1-4, with 7 positions matching TRBD1. The V gene's germline CDR1 is DFQATT and CDR2 SNEGSKA (reference sequence). The length of the CDR3 is 13 residues. The CDR3 DNA follows: TGCAGTGCTAGCAGGGGGTTTAATGAAAAACTGTCTTTT. It yields the protein CSASRGFNEKLSF.

The chain combines TRBV7-8 with TRBJ2-4; 9 nucleotides align to TRBD2. J lost 0 bases, V lost 0 bases, and 3 bases had no gene match. The CDR3 length is 17 residues. CDR1 and CDR2 from the germline V gene are SGHVS and FQNEAQ. The CDR3 DNA reads TGTGCCAGCAGCTTAGCGCCTAGCGGGATAGCCAAAAACATTCAGTACTTC. Translation gives CASSLAPSGIAKNIQYF.

The CDR3 DNA follows: TGCGCCAGCAGCTTGGCGGGACGGAATTACAATGAGCAGTACTTC. Protein: CASSLAGRNYNEQYF. V gene TRBV5-1 combines with J gene TRBJ2-1; perhaps D is TRBD1 or TRBD2 (5 bases each). The J call may be faulty, since TRBJ2-7 better matches the DNA end. The CDR3 covers 15 residues. Germline lookup yields CDR1 SGHRS and CDR2 YFSETQ.

This clonotype was detected only a few times. The chain carries TRBV20-1 and TRBJ2-2; 7 bases map to TRBD2. This CDR3 contains 16 residues. Per germline, CDR1 DFQATT and CDR2 SNEGSKA (reference sequence). Trimming took 1 base from V and 0 from J; bases not matched to a gene: 5. The CDR3: CSARGPSGTNTGELFF. For the CDR3, the DNA is TGCAGTGCTAGAGGGCCTAGCGGTACGAACACCGGGGAGCTGTTTTTT.

In regard to this clonotype: A read error may produce the germline difference seen at one junction end. The rearrangement uses TRBV5-1 and TRBJ1-2; 9 bases map to TRBD1. CDR1 is SGHRS, CDR2 YFSETQ, per germline. The CDR3 runs to 14 residues. CDR3 sequence: CASGIGQGNYSYTF. The CDR3 coding sequence is TGCGCCAGCGGTATAGGACAGGGGAACTATAGCTACACCTTC.

V and J are TRBV27 and TRBJ1-5; 8 positions agree with TRBD1. This CDR3 has 15 amino acids. Germline CDR1 MNHEY, CDR2 SMNVEV (reference sequence). Losses at the gene ends were 5 bases for V and 7 bases for J; bases not matched to a gene: 10. CDR3 sequence reads: CASSQRTGLGQPQHF. The DNA of the CDR3 is TGTGCCAGCAGTCAGCGGACAGGGTTAGGGCAGCCCCAGCATTTT.

This sequence joins TRBV11-2 and TRBJ2-7; D ambiguous. Trimming cost V 4 bases and J 6 bases, with 7 bases left between them. This CDR3 comprises 11 residues. Germline-derived CDR1 and CDR2 are SGHAT and FQNNGV. DNA for the CDR3: TGTGCCAGCAGCTCGGCTCTCGAGCAGTACTTC. Protein: CASSSALEQYF.

This clonotype was observed a handful of times. The chain is built from TRBV3-1 and TRBJ2-1, with 15 nucleotides matching TRBD2. The germline CDR1 and CDR2 sequences are LGHDT and YNNKEL (reference sequence). This CDR3 is built from 19 residues. V gave up 0 bases and J gave up 1 base; unmatched junction bases: 4. CDR3 loop: CASSQDWGTSGRSYNEQFF. Here the CDR3 DNA reads TGTGCCAGCAGCCAAGATTGGGGGACTAGCGGGAGGTCCTACAATGAGCAGTTCTTC.

This clonotype occurred a few times. The CDR3, as DNA: TGCAGTGCTAGAGATTTTTTATCGAGCCTGCAGGATACGCAGTATTTT. It specifies CSARDFLSSLQDTQYF. J is TRBJ2-3 and V is TRBV20-1; D gene ambiguous. Germline V gives CDR1 DFQATT, CDR2 SNEGSKA (reference sequence). The CDR3 loop spans 16 amino acids. Trimming took 0 bases from V and 6 from J, leaving 19 bases between them.

This clonotype has more than one count but fewer than ten. The V gene is TRBV7-6, the J gene TRBJ2-3; TRBD2 aligns across 9 bases. V lost 2 bases and J lost 4; bases outside the gene matches: 16. Germline CDR1 is SGHVS and CDR2 is FNYEAQ. This CDR3 has 19 amino acids. CDR3 in amino acids: CASSLRAGGLPPGPDTQYF. The CDR3 bases are TGTGCCAGCAGCTTACGGGCGGGGGGGCTACCCCCAGGGCCAGATACGCAGTATTTT.

As for this clonotype: At one end, the junction sequence differs from germline, possibly due to a read error. The chain combines TRBV25-1 with TRBJ2-1; no clear D. CDR1 is MGHDK, CDR2 SYGVNS, per germline. This CDR3 has 13 residues. CDR3 protein: CACSAGPYNEQFF. The CDR3, as DNA: TGTGCCTGCAGCGCAGGACCCTACAATGAGCAGTTCTTC.

The rearrangement joins TRBV25-1 to TRBJ2-3; D remains ambiguous. V lost 0 bases and J lost 1, with 8 bases in between. The germline CDR1 and CDR2 sequences are MGHDK and SYGVNS. This CDR3 region has 15 residues. CDR3 amino acids: CASSEYRGGTDTQYF. CDR3 coding DNA: TGTGCCAGCAGTGAATATCGCGGAGGCACAGATACGCAGTATTTT.

The rearrangement uses TRBV2 and TRBJ2-1; TRBD2 matches at 7 bases. CDR3 length: 14 residues. Germline CDR1 and CDR2: SNHLY and FYNNEI. V trimming: 6 bases; J trimming: 4 bases; junction bases outside the gene matches: 6. The CDR3 protein is CASRAASGYNEQFF. In DNA form, the CDR3 reads TGTGCCAGCAGGGCGGCTAGCGGATACAATGAGCAGTTCTTC.

This clonotype was seen only a few times. J is TRBJ2-1 and V is TRBV6-5; 7 bases map to TRBD2. There are 18 residues in the CDR3. The ends lost 0 bases at V and 4 bases at J; junction bases unmatched: 12. From germline, CDR1 is MNHEY and CDR2 SVGAGI. CDR3 nucleotide sequence: TGTGCCAGCAGTTACTCGAGGGAACTAGCGAGTTTATACAATGAGCAGTTCTTC. It encodes CASSYSRELASLYNEQFF.